This record looks at one T cell receptor beta chain sequence and its context. Its antigen is not identified. The sample comes from a study of T cells in Graves' hyperthyroidism and ophthalmopathy. Study summary: The initial diagnosis was the point when peripheral blood was collected, ahead of any treatment. Whole-study findings and limits: Ophthalmopathy was model-predicted a median approximately six months pre-onset.

RNA transcripts served as the template for amplifying TCR beta CDR3 regions. Carried out on the TCR CDR3, a first-round RT-PCR used the HTBI primer set. TCRdb ran MiXCR on the multiplex PCR reads and lists one entry per CDR3 protein. The table lists over 250,000 distinct CDR3 sequences, over 15% of them singletons. The V and J ends lost 2 bases and 0 bases, in that order; junction bases with no gene match: 12. CDR3 size: 17 residues. Germline CDR1 and CDR2: DFQATT and SNEGSKA (reference sequence). For ophthalmopathy patients, the Clinical Activity Score was at least 3 and the NOSPECS grade at least 4; duration was under 3 months. Around 10 ml fresh peripheral blood yielded the PBMCs.

Sequences were obtained from blood. The chain recombines TRBV20-1 with TRBJ1-1; 7 bases are a match to TRBD1. The receptor was isolated from a woman in her sixties or seventies with Graves' ophthalmopathy. The CDR3 DNA reads TGCAGTGCTAGACAGAGACAGGGATATCCGATGAACACTGAAGCTTTCTTT. Its translation: CSARQRQGYPMNTEAFF.